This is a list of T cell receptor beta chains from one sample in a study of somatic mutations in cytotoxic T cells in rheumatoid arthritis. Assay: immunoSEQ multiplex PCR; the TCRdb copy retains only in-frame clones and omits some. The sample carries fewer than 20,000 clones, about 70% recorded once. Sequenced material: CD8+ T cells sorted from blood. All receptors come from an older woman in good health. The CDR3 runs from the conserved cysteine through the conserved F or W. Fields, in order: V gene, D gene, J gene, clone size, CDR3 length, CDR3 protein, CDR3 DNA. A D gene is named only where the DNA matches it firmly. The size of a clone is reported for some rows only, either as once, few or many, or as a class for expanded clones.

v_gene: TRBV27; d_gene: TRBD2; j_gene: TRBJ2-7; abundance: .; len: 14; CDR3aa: CASSFRGSSYEQYF; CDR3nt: TGTGCCAGCAGTTTTCGCGGGAGCTCCTACGAGCAGTACTTC
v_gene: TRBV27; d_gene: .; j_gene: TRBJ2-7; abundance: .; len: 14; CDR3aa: CASSSRAWDYEQYF; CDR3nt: TGTGCCAGCAGCTCCCGGGCATGGGACTACGAGCAGTACTTC
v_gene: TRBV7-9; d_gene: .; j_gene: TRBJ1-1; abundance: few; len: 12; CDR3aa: CASSLGLPEAFF; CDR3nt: TGTGCCAGCAGCTTGGGGCTGCCCGAAGCTTTCTTT
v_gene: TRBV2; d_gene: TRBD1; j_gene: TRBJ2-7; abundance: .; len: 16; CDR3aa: CASSASWDRATYEQYF; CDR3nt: TGTGCCAGCAGTGCTAGCTGGGACAGGGCGACCTACGAGCAGTACTTC
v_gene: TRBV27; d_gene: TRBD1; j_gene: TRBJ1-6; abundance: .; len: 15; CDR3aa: CASSIRDRGNSPLHF; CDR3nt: TGTGCCAGCAGTATTCGGGACAGGGGTAATTCACCCCTCCACTTT
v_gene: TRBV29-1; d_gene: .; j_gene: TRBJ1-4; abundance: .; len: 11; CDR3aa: CSVEVREKLFF; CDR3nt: TGCAGCGTTGAGGTTAGGGAAAAACTGTTTTTT
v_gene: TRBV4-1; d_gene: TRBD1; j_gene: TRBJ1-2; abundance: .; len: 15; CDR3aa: CASSQPSQGAVGYTF; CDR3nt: TGCGCCAGCAGCCAACCATCACAGGGGGCTGTTGGCTACACCTTC
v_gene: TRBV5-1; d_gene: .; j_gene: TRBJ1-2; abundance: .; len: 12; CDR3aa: CASSFGGRGYTF; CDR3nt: TGCGCCAGCAGCTTCGGGGGAAGGGGCTACACCTTC
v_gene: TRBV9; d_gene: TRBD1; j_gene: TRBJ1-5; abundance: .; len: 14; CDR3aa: CASSPGQIHQPQHF; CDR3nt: TGTGCCAGCAGCCCGGGACAGATTCATCAGCCCCAGCATTTT
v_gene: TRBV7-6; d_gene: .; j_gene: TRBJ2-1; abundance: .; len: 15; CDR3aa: CASSLPEGPYNEQFF; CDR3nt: TGTGCCAGCAGCCTCCCGGAAGGACCCTACAATGAGCAGTTCTTC
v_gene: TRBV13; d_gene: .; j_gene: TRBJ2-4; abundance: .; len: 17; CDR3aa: CASSSQSLGVAKNIQYF; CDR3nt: TGTGCCAGCAGCTCCCAGTCATTAGGGGTTGCCAAAAACATTCAGTACTTC
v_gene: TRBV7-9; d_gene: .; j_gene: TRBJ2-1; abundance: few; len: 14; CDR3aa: CASSLPARVDEQFF; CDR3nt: TGTGCCAGCAGCTTACCTGCCAGGGTCGATGAGCAGTTCTTC
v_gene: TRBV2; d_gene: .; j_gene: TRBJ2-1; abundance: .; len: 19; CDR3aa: CASSLRGAGSNRSYNEQFF; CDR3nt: TGTGCCAGCAGCCTTAGAGGGGCGGGTAGCAATCGCTCCTACAATGAGCAGTTCTTC
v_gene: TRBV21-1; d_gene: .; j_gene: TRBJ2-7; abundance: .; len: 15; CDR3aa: CASSRRPGTEDEQYF; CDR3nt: TGTGCCAGCAGCCGACGTCCCGGGACAGAAGACGAGCAGTACTTC
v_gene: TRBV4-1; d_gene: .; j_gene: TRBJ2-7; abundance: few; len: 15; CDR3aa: CASSQDRGQIYEQYF; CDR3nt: TGCGCCAGCAGCCAAGATCGGGGCCAGATATACGAGCAGTACTTC
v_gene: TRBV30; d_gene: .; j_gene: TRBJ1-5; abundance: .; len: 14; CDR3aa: CAWSEGNRNQPQHF; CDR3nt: TGTGCCTGGAGTGAGGGAAATCGCAATCAGCCCCAGCATTTT
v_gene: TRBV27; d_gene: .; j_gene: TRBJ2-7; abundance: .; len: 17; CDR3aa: CASSSGRDSLRAYEQYF; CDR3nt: TGTGCCAGCAGTTCCGGCAGGGATTCCTTGAGGGCCTACGAGCAGTACTTC
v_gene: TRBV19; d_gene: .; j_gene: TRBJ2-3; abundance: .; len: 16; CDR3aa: CASSIEGGASTDTQYF; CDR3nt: TGTGCCAGTAGTATAGAGGGGGGGGCTAGCACAGATACGCAGTATTTT
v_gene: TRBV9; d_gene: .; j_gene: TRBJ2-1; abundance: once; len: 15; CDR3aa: CASSVARVPYNEQFF; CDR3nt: TGTGCCAGCAGCGTAGCGAGGGTCCCCTACAATGAGCAGTTCTTC
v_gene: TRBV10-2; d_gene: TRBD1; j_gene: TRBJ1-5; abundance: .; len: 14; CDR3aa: CASGGQLRNQPQHF; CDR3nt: TGCGCCAGCGGGGGACAGCTTCGCAATCAGCCCCAGCATTTT
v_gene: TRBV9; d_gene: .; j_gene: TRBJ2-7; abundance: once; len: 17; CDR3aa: CASSPLGDQMISYEQYF; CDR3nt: TGTGCCAGCAGCCCCCTGGGGGATCAGATGATCTCCTACGAGCAGTACTTC
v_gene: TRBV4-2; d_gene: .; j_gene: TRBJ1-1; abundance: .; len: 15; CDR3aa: CASSQVTDGNTEAFF; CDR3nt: TGTGCCAGCAGCCAAGTGACAGACGGGAACACTGAAGCTTTCTTT
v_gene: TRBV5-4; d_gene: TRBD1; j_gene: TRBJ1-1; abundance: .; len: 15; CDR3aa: CASSQPDRGNTEAFF; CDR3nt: TGTGCCAGCAGCCAACCAGACAGGGGGAACACTGAAGCTTTCTTT
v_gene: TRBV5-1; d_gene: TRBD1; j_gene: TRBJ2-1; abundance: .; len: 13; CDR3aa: CASEGQGFNEQFF; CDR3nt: TGCGCCAGCGAGGGACAGGGGTTCAATGAGCAGTTCTTC
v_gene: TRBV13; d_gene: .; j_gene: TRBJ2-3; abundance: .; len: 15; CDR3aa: CASSLGPIGVDTQYF; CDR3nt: TGTGCCAGCAGCTTAGGCCCTATAGGCGTGGATACGCAGTATTTT
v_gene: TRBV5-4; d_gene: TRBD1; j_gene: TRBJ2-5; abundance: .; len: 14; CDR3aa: CASSLAGTGETQYF; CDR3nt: TGTGCCAGCAGCTTGGCCGGGACAGGAGAGACCCAGTACTTC
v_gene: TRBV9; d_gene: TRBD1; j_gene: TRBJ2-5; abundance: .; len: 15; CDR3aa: CASSEYGQAGETQYF; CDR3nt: TGTGCCAGCAGCGAGTATGGACAGGCGGGAGAGACCCAGTACTTC
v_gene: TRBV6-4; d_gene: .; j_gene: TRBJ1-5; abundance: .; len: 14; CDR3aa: CASSEGSHGQPQHF; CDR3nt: TGTGCCAGCAGTGAAGGCAGCCACGGCCAGCCCCAGCATTTT
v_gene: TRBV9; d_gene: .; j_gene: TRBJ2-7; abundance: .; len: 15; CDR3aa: CASSVESVSPYEQYF; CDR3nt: TGTGCCAGCAGCGTAGAGTCGGTTTCCCCCTACGAGCAGTACTTC
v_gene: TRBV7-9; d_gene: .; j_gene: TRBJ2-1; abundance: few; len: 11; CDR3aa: CASESRNEQFF; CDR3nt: TGTGCCAGCGAAAGCCGGAATGAGCAGTTCTTC
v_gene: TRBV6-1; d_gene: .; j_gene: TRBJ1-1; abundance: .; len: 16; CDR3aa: CASSEAETAMNTEAFF; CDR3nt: TGTGCCAGCAGTGAAGCCGAGACAGCAATGAACACTGAAGCTTTCTTT
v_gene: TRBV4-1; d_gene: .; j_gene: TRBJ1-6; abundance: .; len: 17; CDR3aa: CASSQEVVRRSLSPLHF; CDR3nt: TGCGCCAGCAGCCAAGAGGTGGTTCGCCGTTCCCTCTCACCCCTCCACTTT
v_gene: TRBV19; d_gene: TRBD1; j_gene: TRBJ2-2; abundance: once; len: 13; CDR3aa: CASRLTGPGELFF; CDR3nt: TGTGCCAGTAGGCTGACAGGGCCCGGGGAGCTGTTTTTT
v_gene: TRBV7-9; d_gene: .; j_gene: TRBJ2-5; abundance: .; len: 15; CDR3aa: CASSSARGGMETQYF; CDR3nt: TGTGCCAGCAGCTCTGCGAGGGGCGGCATGGAGACCCAGTACTTC